This T cell receptor (beta chain) was profiled in a study of T cell responses to AZD1222 COVID-19 vaccine. Study conclusions and caveats: Possibly, clonal diversity was underestimated; donors were largely white British and included more females.

As regards this clone: What it recognizes is unknown.

Generated by immunoSEQ multiplex PCR, the TCRdb table keeps only in-frame clones and is missing some. In the table there are around 160,000 clones, about 93% of which are singletons. The length of the CDR3 is 12 residues. V was cut by 3 bases and J by 7 bases, with 6 bases left in between. In germline, CDR1 is MGHDK, CDR2 SYGVNS. This clonotype was sampled from an adult in good health. The source material was peripheral blood, sampled on day 0 of AZD1222 vaccination. The gene calls are TRBV25-1 and TRBJ1-4; no clear D gene. The CDR3 nucleotides read TGTGCCAGCAGTGATGCGGGTGAAAAACTGTTTTTT. Translated: CASSDAGEKLFF.